This entry is about one T cell receptor (beta chain). Its antigen is as yet unknown. These data are taken from a study of CD8+ T cells in alopecia areata. Turning to the study itself: At a dose of 5 to 10 mg twice daily, oral tofacitinib was given to treated patients. The duration of tofacitinib was 6 to 18 months, with 6 months off drug afterward. Study results and caveats: Numerous expanded lesional clones remained in scalp and blood during tofacitinib. Scalp sequencing captures resident alphabeta T cells of normal skin too.

Germline V gives CDR1 SGHDT, CDR2 YYEEEE. CDR3 length: 14 residues. Trimming shortened V by 4 bases and J by 1 base, and 11 bases separated the two germline ends. Treatment specified: oral pan-JAK inhibitor, 5-10 mg twice daily. As the sequencing template, cDNA was produced by extracting RNA and reverse transcribing it. Measured with immunoSEQ multiplex PCR; TCRdb has only the in-frame clones, and not every one. The sample has about 180,000 clones; 40% to 65% are singletons. This TCR was recovered from a human donor with alopecia areata. The rearrangement links TRBV5-6 to TRBJ1-2, with TRBD1 as a possible D gene (5 bases). Sequenced here: CD8+ T cells sorted from blood, sampled at week 24, from a patient treated with tofacitinib. CDR3 sequence reads: CASSPLTDNYGYTF. The CDR3 DNA is TGTGCCAGCAGCCCCCTGACAGATAACTATGGCTACACCTTC.